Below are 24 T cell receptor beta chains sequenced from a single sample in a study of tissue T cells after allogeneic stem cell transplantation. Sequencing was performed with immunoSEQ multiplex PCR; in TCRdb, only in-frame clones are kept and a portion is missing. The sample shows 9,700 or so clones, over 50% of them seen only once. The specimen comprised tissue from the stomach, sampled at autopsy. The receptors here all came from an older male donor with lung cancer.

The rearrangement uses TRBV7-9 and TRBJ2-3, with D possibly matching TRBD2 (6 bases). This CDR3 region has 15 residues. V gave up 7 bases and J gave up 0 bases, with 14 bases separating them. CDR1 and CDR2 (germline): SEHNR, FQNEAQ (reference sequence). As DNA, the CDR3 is TGTGCCAGCACCCCCGCGGGGATCAGCACAGATACGCAGTATTTT. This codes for CASTPAGISTDTQYF.

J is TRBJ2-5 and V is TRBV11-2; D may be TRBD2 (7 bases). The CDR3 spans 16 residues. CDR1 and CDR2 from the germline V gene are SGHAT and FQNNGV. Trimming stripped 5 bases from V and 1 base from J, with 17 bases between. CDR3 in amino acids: CASSPNLGGLQETQYF. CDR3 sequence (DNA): TGTGCCAGCAGCCCCAATCTCGGGGGGCTCCAAGAGACCCAGTACTTC.

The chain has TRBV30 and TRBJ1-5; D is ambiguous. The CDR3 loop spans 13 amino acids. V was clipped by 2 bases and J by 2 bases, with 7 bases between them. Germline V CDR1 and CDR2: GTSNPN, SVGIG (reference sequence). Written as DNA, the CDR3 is TGTGCCTGGAGTCCTCGGGGCAATCAGCCCCAGCATTTT. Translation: CAWSPRGNQPQHF.

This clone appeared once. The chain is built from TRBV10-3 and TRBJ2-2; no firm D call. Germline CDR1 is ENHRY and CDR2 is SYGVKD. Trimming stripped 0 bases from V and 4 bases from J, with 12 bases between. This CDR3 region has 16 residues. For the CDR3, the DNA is TGTGCCATCAGTGAGTCCCAGGCCCCCGCCACCGGGGAGCTGTTTTTT. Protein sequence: CAISESQAPATGELFF.

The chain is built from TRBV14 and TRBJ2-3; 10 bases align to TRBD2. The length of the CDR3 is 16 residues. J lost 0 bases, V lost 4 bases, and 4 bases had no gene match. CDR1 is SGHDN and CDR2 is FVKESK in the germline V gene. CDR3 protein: CASSPGLAFSTDTQYF. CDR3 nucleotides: TGTGCCAGCAGCCCGGGACTAGCGTTTAGCACAGATACGCAGTATTTT.

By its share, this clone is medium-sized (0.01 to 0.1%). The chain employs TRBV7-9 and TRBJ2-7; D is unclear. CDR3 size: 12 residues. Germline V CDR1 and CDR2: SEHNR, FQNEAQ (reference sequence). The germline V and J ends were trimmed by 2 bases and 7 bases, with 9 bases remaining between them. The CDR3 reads CASSLIQAEQYF. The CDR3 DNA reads TGTGCCAGCAGCTTAATCCAGGCAGAGCAGTACTTC.

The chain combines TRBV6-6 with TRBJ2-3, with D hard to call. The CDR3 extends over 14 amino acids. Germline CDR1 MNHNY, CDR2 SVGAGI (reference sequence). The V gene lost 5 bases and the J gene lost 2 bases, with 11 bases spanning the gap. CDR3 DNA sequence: TGTGCCAGCAGTCACGAACGTCTCACAGATACGCAGTATTTT. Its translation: CASSHERLTDTQYF.

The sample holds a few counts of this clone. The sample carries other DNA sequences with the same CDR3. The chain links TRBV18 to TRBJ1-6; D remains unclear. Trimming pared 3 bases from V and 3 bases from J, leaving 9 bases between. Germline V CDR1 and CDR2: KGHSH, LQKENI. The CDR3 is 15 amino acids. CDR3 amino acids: CASSPPGFYNSPLHF. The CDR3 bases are TGTGCCAGCTCACCTCCTGGCTTCTATAATTCACCCCTCCACTTT.

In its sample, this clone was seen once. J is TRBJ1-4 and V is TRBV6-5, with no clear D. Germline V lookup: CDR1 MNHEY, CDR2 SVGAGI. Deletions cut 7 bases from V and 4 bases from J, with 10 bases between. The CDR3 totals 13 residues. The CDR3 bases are TGTGCCAGCAACCTTAGCGGTAATGAAAAACTGTTTTTT. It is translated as CASNLSGNEKLFF.

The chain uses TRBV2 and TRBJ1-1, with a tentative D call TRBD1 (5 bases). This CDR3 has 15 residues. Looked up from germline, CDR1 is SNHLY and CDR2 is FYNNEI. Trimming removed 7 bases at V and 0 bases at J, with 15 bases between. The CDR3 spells CASKGSPRMNTEAFF. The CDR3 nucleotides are TGTGCCAGCAAGGGGTCCCCGCGGATGAACACTGAAGCTTTCTTT.

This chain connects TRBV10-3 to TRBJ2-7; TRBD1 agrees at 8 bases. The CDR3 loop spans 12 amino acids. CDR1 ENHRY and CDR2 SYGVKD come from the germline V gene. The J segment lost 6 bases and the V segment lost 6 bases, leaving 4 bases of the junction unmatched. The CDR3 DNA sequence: TGTGCCATCAGGGAGACAGGGGTCGAGCAGTACTTC. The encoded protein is CAIRETGVEQYF.

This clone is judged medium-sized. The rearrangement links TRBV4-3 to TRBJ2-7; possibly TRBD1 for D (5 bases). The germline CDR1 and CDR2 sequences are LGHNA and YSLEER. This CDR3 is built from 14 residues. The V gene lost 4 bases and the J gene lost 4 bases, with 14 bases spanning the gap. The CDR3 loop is CASSPNSAGYEQYF. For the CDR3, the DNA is TGCGCCAGCAGCCCCAACTCGGCAGGGTACGAGCAGTACTTC.

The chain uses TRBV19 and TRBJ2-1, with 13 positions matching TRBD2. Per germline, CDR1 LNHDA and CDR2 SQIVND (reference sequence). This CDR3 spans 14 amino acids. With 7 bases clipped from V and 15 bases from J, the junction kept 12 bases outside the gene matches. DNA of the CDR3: TGTGCCAGTACCACAGCCGGGACTAGCGGGGAGTGGTTCTTC. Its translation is CASTTAGTSGEWFF.

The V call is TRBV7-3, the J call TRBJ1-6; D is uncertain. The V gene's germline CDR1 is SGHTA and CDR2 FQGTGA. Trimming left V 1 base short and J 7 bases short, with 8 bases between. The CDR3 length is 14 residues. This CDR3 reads CASSLMADNSPLHF. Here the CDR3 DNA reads TGTGCCAGCAGCTTAATGGCGGACAATTCACCCCTCCACTTT.

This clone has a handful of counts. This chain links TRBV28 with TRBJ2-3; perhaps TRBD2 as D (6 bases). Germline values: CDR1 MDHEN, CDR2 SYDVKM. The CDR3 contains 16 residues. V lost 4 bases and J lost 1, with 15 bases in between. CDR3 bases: TGTGCCAGCAGTTACCCGTTGGCTAGCGGCACAGATACGCAGTATTTT. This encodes CASSYPLASGTDTQYF. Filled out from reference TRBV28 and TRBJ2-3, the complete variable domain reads DVKVTQSSRYLVKRTGEKVFLECVQDMDHENMFWYRQDPGLGLRLIYFSYDVKMKEKGDIPEGYSVSREKKERFSLILESASTNQTSMYLCASSYPLASGTDTQYFGPGTRLTVL.

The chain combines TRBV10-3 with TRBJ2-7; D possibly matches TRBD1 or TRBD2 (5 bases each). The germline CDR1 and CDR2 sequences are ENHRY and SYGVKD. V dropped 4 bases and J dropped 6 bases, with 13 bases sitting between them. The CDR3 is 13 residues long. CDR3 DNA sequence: TGTGCCATCAGTGTAGGGGACCTCGGCGAGCAGTACTTC. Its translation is CAISVGDLGEQYF.

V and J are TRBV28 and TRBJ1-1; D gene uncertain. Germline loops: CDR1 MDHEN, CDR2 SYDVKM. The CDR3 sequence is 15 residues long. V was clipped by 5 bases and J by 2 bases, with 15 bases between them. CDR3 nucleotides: TGTGCCAGCAGTCCCGCGGGCGCAGGTAACACTGAAGCTTTCTTT. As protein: CASSPAGAGNTEAFF.

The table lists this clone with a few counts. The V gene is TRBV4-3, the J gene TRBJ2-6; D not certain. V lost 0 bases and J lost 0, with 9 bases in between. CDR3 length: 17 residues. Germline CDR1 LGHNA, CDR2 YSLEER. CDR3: CASSQDVRVSGANVLTF. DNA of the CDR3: TGCGCCAGCAGCCAAGATGTAAGAGTCTCTGGGGCCAACGTCCTGACTTTC.

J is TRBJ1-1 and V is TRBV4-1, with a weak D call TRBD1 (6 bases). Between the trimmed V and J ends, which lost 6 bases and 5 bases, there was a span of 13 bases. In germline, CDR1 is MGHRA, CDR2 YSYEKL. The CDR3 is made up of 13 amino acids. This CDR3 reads CASRGGAWTEAFF. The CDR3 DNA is TGCGCCAGCAGAGGGGGGGCTTGGACTGAAGCTTTCTTT.

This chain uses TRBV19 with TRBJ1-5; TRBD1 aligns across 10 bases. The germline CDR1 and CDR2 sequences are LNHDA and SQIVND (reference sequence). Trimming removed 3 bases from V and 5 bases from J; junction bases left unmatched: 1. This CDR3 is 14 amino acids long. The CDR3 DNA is TGTGCCAGTAGTATGGGACAGGGGTATCAGCCCCAGCATTTT. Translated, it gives CASSMGQGYQPQHF. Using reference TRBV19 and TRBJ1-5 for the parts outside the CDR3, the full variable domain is DGGITQSPKYLFRKEGQNVTLSCEQNLNHDAMYWYRQDPGQGLRLIYYSQIVNDFQKGDIAEGYSVSREKKESFPLTVTSAQKNPTAFYLCASSMGQGYQPQHFGDGTRLSIL.

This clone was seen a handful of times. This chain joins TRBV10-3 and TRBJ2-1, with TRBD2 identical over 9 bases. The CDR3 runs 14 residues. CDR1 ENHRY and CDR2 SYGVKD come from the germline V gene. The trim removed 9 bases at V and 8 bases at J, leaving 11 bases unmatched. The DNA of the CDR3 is TGTGCCATAAGGCCGGGGCGGGAGGGTCATGAGCAGTTCTTC. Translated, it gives CAIRPGREGHEQFF.

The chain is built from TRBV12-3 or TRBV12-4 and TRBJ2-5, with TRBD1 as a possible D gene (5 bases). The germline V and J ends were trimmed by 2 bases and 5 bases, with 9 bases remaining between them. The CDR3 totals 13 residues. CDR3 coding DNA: TGTGCCAGCAGTTTACAGGGAAGGGAGACCCAGTACTTC. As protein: CASSLQGRETQYF.

CDR3 nucleotide sequence: TGTGCCTGGAGTGTTCAGGGGGATCAGCCCCAGCATTTT. It is translated as CAWSVQGDQPQHF. The V call is TRBV30, the J call TRBJ1-5, with 7 bases identical to TRBD1. The J segment lost 5 bases and the V segment lost 0 bases, leaving 1 base of the junction unmatched. This CDR3 contains 13 residues. The germline V gene encodes CDR1 GTSNPN and CDR2 SVGIG (reference sequence).

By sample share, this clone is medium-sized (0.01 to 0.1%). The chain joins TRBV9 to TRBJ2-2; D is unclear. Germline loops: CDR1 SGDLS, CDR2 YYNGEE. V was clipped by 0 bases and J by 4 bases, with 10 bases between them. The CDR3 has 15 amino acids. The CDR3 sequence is CASSVATERTGELFF. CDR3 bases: TGTGCCAGCAGCGTAGCAACAGAACGCACCGGGGAGCTGTTTTTT.